This record concerns one T cell receptor beta chain sequence. Its target is unknown. This sample is drawn from a study of post-analysis software for immune sequencing data. Study information: The cohort encompassed relapsing-remitting, secondary progressive and progressive-relapsing multiple sclerosis disease courses. Whole-study results and caveats: Under the F measure, samples that were prepared in one batch clustered strongly together. Included in a set of roughly five TRBV segments more frequent in patients than controls were TRBV5-6, TRBV5-1 and TRBV20-1.

The library was made from cDNA and included unique molecular identifiers. There were roughly 0.85 to 11 million T cells, and 480,000 or so cDNA molecules came from them. From the PCR reads, TCRdb called clonotypes with MiXCR, one entry per CDR3 protein. The repertoire has roughly 570,000 distinct CDR3 sequences, 30% to 40% of them found once; the top ten carry around 6.1%. Per germline, CDR1 MNHEY and CDR2 SVGEGT. V lost 6 bases and J 0 bases, leaving 15 bases between the germline ends. The CDR3 runs 15 residues. The rearrangement uses TRBV6-2 or TRBV6-3 and TRBJ2-7; possibly TRBD1 or TRBD2 for D (7 bases each). This TCR derives from a girl aged 2-17 years with multiple sclerosis. The sequencing input was blood. The CDR3 nucleotides are TGTGCCAGCAGCCCAGGGGGGGCAGCCTCCTACGAGCAGTACTTC. Translated: CASSPGGAASYEQYF.